This T cell receptor (beta chain) was retrieved from a study of T cell repertoires in aging, cancer and after chemotherapy. This clonotype is hyperexpanded by share. Its antigen is currently unknown. TCR beta rearrangements were amplified from peripheral blood genomic DNA. Rearranged V-D-J TRB sequences were amplified with a mixed TRB-A/B primer pool. A single record per CDR3 protein comes from TCRdb applying MiXCR to the multiplex PCR reads. The table includes 2,000 to 2,500 distinct CDR3 sequences, around 20% detected once. Findings and limits, study-wide: No conclusions about immunological memory after chemotherapy can be drawn from the repertoire data. Healthy donors lost TCR diversity with age mainly through richness, cancer patients through richness and evenness.

This clonotype originated in a human donor with a solid tumor. The sample was blood.

The CDR3 nucleotides are TGCGCCAGCACCCCAACTAGCGGGAGAATAGATACGCAGTATTTT. As protein: CASTPTSGRIDTQYF. The chain couples TRBV10-2 to TRBJ2-3; TRBD2 matches 11 bases. The CDR3 totals 15 residues. Unmatched junction bases numbered 8, after V lost 7 bases and J lost 5 bases. Germline CDR1 is WSHSY and CDR2 is SAAADI.